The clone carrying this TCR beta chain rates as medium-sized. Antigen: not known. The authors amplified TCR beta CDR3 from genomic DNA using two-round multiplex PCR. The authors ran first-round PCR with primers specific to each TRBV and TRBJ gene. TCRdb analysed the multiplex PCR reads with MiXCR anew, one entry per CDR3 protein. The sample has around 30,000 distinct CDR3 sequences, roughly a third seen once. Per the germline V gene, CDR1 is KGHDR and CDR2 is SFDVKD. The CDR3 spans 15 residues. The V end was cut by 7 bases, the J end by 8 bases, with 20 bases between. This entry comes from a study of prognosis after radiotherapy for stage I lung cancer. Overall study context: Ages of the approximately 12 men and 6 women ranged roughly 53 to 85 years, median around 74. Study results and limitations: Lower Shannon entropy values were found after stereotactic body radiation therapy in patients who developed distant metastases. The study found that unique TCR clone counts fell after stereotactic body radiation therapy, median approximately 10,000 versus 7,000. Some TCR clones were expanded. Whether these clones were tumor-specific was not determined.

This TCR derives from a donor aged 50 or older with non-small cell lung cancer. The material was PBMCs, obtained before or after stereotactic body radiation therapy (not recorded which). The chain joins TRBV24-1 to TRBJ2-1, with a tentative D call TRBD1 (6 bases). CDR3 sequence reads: CATSGTGPGSHEQFF. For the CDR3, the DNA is TGTGCCACCAGCGGAACAGGGCCAGGCAGTCATGAGCAGTTCTTC.